One sample yielded the 21 T cell receptor beta chains listed below, sequenced in a study of T cells after posttransplantation cyclophosphamide. Sequencing was performed with immunoSEQ multiplex PCR; in TCRdb, only in-frame clones are kept and a portion is missing. The sample contains some 37,000 clones, 78% of which appear only once. Busulfan-fludarabine conditioning, marrow transplant, and cyclophosphamide on days +3 and +4 were administered. Sequences were derived from CD4+ T cells sorted from blood, sampled around 2,000 days after a stem cell transplant with posttransplant cyclophosphamide. The receptors derive from a female patient aged 40 to 55 who received an allogeneic stem cell transplant from a related donor, was CMV-positive, and had no GVHD. The T cells may come from the graft donor.

The CDR3 is CASSQDRVYGYTF. The CDR3 region has the DNA TGTGCCAGCAGCCAGGACAGGGTCTATGGCTACACCTTC. The chain uses TRBV28 and TRBJ1-2, with TRBD1 matching over 8 bases. The J segment lost 4 bases and the V segment lost 6 bases, leaving 4 bases of the junction unmatched. From germline, CDR1 is MDHEN and CDR2 SYDVKM. The CDR3 has 13 residues.

V is TRBV5-4 and J is TRBJ1-3, with a tentative D call TRBD1 (5 bases). This CDR3 has 17 amino acids. Germline lookup yields CDR1 SGHNT and CDR2 YYREEE (reference sequence). Between the trimmed V and J ends, which lost 0 bases and 1 base, there was a span of 14 bases. The CDR3 nucleotides read TGTGCCAGCAGCTTGGGCAGGGCGGGGTTATCTGGAAACACCATATATTTT. Encoded protein: CASSLGRAGLSGNTIYF. Complete variable domain (other parts from reference TRBV5-4 and TRBJ1-3): ETGVTQSPTHLIKTRGQQVTLRCSSQSGHNTVSWYQQALGQGPQFIFQYYREEENGRGNFPPRFSGLQFPNYSSELNVNALELDDSALYLCASSLGRAGLSGNTIYFGEGSWLTVV.

The genes are TRBV7-2 and TRBJ2-5, with D tentatively TRBD1 (6 bases). The germline V gene encodes CDR1 SGHTA and CDR2 FQGNSA. The CDR3 is 15 residues long. Trimming left V 1 base short and J 5 bases short, with 14 bases between. The CDR3 spells CASSLVSRGWETQYF. The CDR3 nucleotides are TGTGCCAGCAGCTTAGTCTCCAGGGGCTGGGAGACCCAGTACTTC.

A few counts support this clone. The chain uses TRBV19 and TRBJ1-1, with TRBD1 as a possible D gene (5 bases). With 8 bases removed from V and 0 bases from J, the gap between germline ends came to 10 bases. CDR1 LNHDA and CDR2 SQIVND come from the germline V gene (reference sequence). CDR3 length equals 13 residues. The CDR3 DNA is TGTGCCAGTGGAGGGACCATGAACACTGAAGCTTTCTTT. The encoded protein is CASGGTMNTEAFF.

V usage is TRBV6-6 and J usage is TRBJ2-5; possible D gene TRBD2, 6 bases. Per the germline V gene, CDR1 is MNHNY and CDR2 is SVGAGI (reference sequence). Trimming pared 2 bases from V and 5 bases from J, leaving 12 bases between. The CDR3 loop spans 14 amino acids. CDR3 sequence: CASSYPGGGETQYF. The CDR3 nucleotides are TGTGCCAGCAGTTACCCGGGCGGAGGGGAGACCCAGTACTTC.

This chain joins TRBV14 and TRBJ1-3; D uncertain. The germline CDR1 and CDR2 sequences are SGHDN and FVKESK. V was cut by 4 bases and J by 7 bases, with 26 bases left in between. The CDR3 is made up of 18 amino acids. The CDR3 here is CASSREATQITGGNTIYF. CDR3 nucleotide sequence: TGTGCCAGCAGCCGGGAGGCCACCCAGATCACCGGAGGGAACACCATATATTTT.

The V gene is TRBV7-3, the J gene TRBJ1-1; D uncertain. Germline CDR1 reads SGHTA; CDR2 reads FQGTGA. The V end lost 0 bases, the J end lost 1 base, and 6 bases lay between the germline ends. This CDR3 is built from 14 residues. CDR3 residues: CASSLTAGNTEAFF. The CDR3 nucleotides read TGTGCCAGCAGCTTAACGGCGGGGAACACTGAAGCTTTCTTT.

This clone was detected only a few times. The chain employs TRBV19 and TRBJ1-6; D is uncertain. V lost 4 bases to trimming and J lost 10 bases, with 20 bases between them. In germline, CDR1 is LNHDA, CDR2 SQIVND (reference sequence). This CDR3 is built from 16 residues. DNA for the CDR3: TGTGCCAGTAGTACCGTGATAGGAGGCGCGGGGTCACCCCTCCACTTT. Translated: CASSTVIGGAGSPLHF. The full variable domain, in which reference TRBV19 and TRBJ1-6 provide the parts outside the CDR3, is DGGITQSPKYLFRKEGQNVTLSCEQNLNHDAMYWYRQDPGQGLRLIYYSQIVNDFQKGDIAEGYSVSREKKESFPLTVTSAQKNPTAFYLCASSTVIGGAGSPLHFGNGTRLTVT.

The chain joins TRBV19 to TRBJ2-5, with 10 bases lining up with TRBD2. The CDR3 has 15 residues. Germline assignment: CDR1 LNHDA and CDR2 SQIVND (reference sequence). V was clipped by 7 bases and J by 1 base; unmatched bases: 6. CDR3 sequence (DNA): TGTGCCAGTACGTCGAGCGGGGGGGCCCAAGAGACCCAGTACTTC. Protein: CASTSSGGAQETQYF.

The rearrangement uses TRBV5-1 and TRBJ1-1, with 11 bases identical to TRBD1. Per the germline V gene, CDR1 is SGHRS and CDR2 is YFSETQ. The CDR3 length is 16 residues. The V gene end was trimmed by 0 bases and the J gene end by 2 bases; junction bases not matched to a gene: 3. CDR3 protein: CASSLGDRGYNTEAFF. The CDR3 DNA sequence: TGCGCCAGCAGCTTGGGGGACAGGGGGTATAACACTGAAGCTTTCTTT.

This chain connects TRBV6-8 to TRBJ2-4, with 10 bases that match TRBD2. After removal of 2 bases from V and 0 bases from J, the junction contained 10 bases not matched to a gene. The CDR3 covers 19 residues. Germline V CDR1 and CDR2: MNHGY, SAAAGT. This CDR3 reads CASSYPGLALVLAKNIQYF. CDR3 in DNA: TGTGCCAGCAGTTACCCGGGACTAGCGCTAGTTCTAGCCAAAAACATTCAGTACTTC.

This chain connects TRBV6-5 to TRBJ2-5, with 11 bases aligning to TRBD2. The CDR3 has 15 amino acids. V shed 8 bases and J 7 bases; nucleotides not matched to a gene: 12. CDR1 is MNHEY, CDR2 SVGAGI, per germline. CDR3 DNA: TGTGCCAGCTCTCAAGGCCTAGCGGGGGGTGGGACCCAGTACTTC. Protein: CASSQGLAGGGTQYF.

This chain uses TRBV6-1 with TRBJ2-7; D gene unclear. V gave up 7 bases and J gave up 1 base, with 8 bases separating them. Germline CDR1 MNHNS, CDR2 SASEGT. The CDR3 runs to 12 residues. CDR3 in DNA: TGTGCCAGCAAGATGACATCCTACGAGCAGTACTTC. This translates into CASKMTSYEQYF.

The chain has TRBV7-2 and TRBJ2-5; TRBD2 matches at 10 bases. From germline, CDR1 is SGHTA and CDR2 FQGNSA. The V gene end was trimmed by 0 bases and the J gene end by 4 bases; junction bases not matched to a gene: 2. This CDR3 region has 15 residues. The CDR3 nucleotides are TGTGCCAGCAGCTTAGCAGCGGGGGGGGGAGAGACCCAGTACTTC. It specifies CASSLAAGGGETQYF. Full variable domain (missing parts from reference TRBV7-2 and TRBJ2-5): GAGVSQSPSNKVTEKGKDVELRCDPISGHTALYWYRQSLGQGLEFLIYFQGNSAPDKSGLPSDRFSAERTGGSVSTLTIQRTQQEDSAVYLCASSLAAGGGETQYFGPGTRLLVL.

The V gene is TRBV4-1, the J gene TRBJ2-1; D remains unclear. The germline V and J ends were trimmed by 0 bases and 0 bases, with 15 bases remaining between them. This CDR3 has 18 residues. CDR1 and CDR2 (germline): MGHRA, YSYEKL. The DNA for the CDR3 is TGCGCCAGCAGCCAAGATATAACAGCCACACGCTCCTACAATGAGCAGTTCTTC. Translating gives CASSQDITATRSYNEQFF.

This chain joins TRBV5-6 and TRBJ2-4, with D possibly matching TRBD2 (6 bases). V dropped 4 bases and J dropped 3 bases, with 11 bases sitting between them. The CDR3 contains 14 residues. Germline V gives CDR1 SGHDT, CDR2 YYEEEE. The CDR3 DNA follows: TGTGCCAGCAGCCGGCCGGGGGACAAAAACATTCAGTACTTC. Translation: CASSRPGDKNIQYF.

This clone was detected once. J is TRBJ1-1 and V is TRBV7-2, with a possible D match to TRBD1 (5 bases). V was cut by 5 bases and J by 4 bases, with 11 bases left in between. This CDR3 spans 13 amino acids. Germline V gene sequence: CDR1 SGHTA, CDR2 FQGNSA. The CDR3 DNA is TGTGCCAGCAGCACTCGACAGTTCACTGAAGCTTTCTTT. It specifies CASSTRQFTEAFF.

The rearrangement uses TRBV18 and TRBJ1-2, with no clear D. The CDR3 has 13 amino acids. Germline-derived CDR1 and CDR2 are KGHSH and LQKENI. V dropped 2 bases and J dropped 3 bases, with 7 bases sitting between them. For the CDR3, the DNA is TGTGCCAGCTCACCAGACGGGGACTATGGCTACACCTTC. This codes for CASSPDGDYGYTF. The full variable domain, its missing parts supplied by reference TRBV18 and TRBJ1-2, is NAGVMQNPRHLVRRRGQEARLRCSPMKGHSHVYWYRQLPEEGLKFMVYLQKENIIDESGMPKERFSAEFPKEGPSILRIQQVVRGDSAAYFCASSPDGDYGYTFGSGTRLTVV.

The chain links TRBV18 to TRBJ2-2; D is ambiguous. V shed 2 bases and J shed 2 bases, with 6 bases lying between them. This CDR3 has 14 residues. Germline CDR1 reads KGHSH; CDR2 reads LQKENI. CDR3 bases: TGTGCCAGCTCACCAACGGTTAACACCGGGGAGCTGTTTTTT. As protein: CASSPTVNTGELFF.

This chain links TRBV4-3 with TRBJ2-3; D not certain. V lost 0 bases to trimming and J lost 1 base, with 5 bases between them. Germline CDR1 reads LGHNA; CDR2 reads YSLEER. This CDR3 comprises 14 residues. The CDR3 reads CASSQESGTDTQYF. The CDR3 DNA sequence: TGCGCCAGCAGCCAAGAGTCCGGCACAGATACGCAGTATTTT.

The rearrangement uses TRBV2 and TRBJ2-7; the match to TRBD2 covers 15 bases. The CDR3 is 18 residues long. Germline values: CDR1 SNHLY, CDR2 FYNNEI. V lost 6 bases to trimming and J lost 7 bases; unmatched junction nucleotides: 16. CDR3 residues: CASRRTSGGAVRPWEQYF. CDR3 bases: TGTGCCAGCAGAAGGACTAGCGGGGGGGCCGTGCGTCCCTGGGAGCAGTACTTC.